This entry features one TCR beta chain sequence. Antigen specificity is unknown. The identical CDR3 is also encoded by other nucleotide sequences in the sample. PCR was performed using 60 Vbeta and 13 Jbeta primers. Assay used: immunoSEQ multiplex PCR; TCRdb lists only in-frame clones, some missing. Among around 170,000 clones listed, 80% were seen once. The data derive from a study of cytomegalovirus exposure and HLA in healthy donors. Study outcomes and limitations: HLA-A and HLA-B allele assignments for most subjects were reportedly predicted accurately using TCR beta sequences. In vitro experiments confirmed that a few CMV-associated chains were specific for CMV antigens. Within an earlier analysis, most TCR beta V segments proved productive either about 87% or about 30% of the time.

Donors counted as nominally healthy when sampled, yet unrecorded immune exposures were likely. Sequenced sample: PBMCs. This receptor was taken from a man aged 35 to 55 in good health and CMV-seronegative.

The CDR3 sequence is CAWSAGTGAYEQYF. The CDR3 DNA reads as TGTGCCTGGAGTGCCGGGACAGGGGCCTACGAGCAGTACTTC. The genes are TRBV30 and TRBJ2-7; 10 bases match TRBD1. Germline V lookup: CDR1 GTSNPN, CDR2 SVGIG (reference sequence). Unmatched junction bases numbered 2, after V lost 1 base and J lost 2 bases. CDR3 size: 14 residues.